This paragraph reports one TCR beta chain. This specimen comes from a study of shared clonotypes between healthy human individuals. In replicate PCRs of unsorted PBMC, approximately 0.3 ug DNA, 31,000 or so T cell genomes, was used. Libraries were prepared by immunoSEQ multiplex PCR; TCRdb keeps only in-frame clonotypes and omits some of them. Of 400,000 to 600,000 clones in the sample, roughly three quarters were seen once. V lost 4 bases, J lost 3 bases, and 4 bases stayed unmatched. This CDR3 contains 15 residues. The V gene's germline CDR1 is LGHNA and CDR2 YNFKEQ. The donors were adults (healthy and HIV-negative) with no recent acute infections or vaccinations. Adults of Caucasian background living in Nashville, Tennessee made up all donors. Samples left unsorted employed around 90 million PBMCs for genomic DNA.

Sequenced: PBMCs. This clonotype originated in a middle-aged woman in good health. Some clones in this sample may be carry-over from other donors' samples. This chain links TRBV4-2 with TRBJ2-1; 9 bases map to TRBD1. CDR3 bases: TGTGCCAGCAGCCCCCGGACAGGGGACTACAATGAGCAGTTCTTC. Its protein product is CASSPRTGDYNEQFF.